This T cell receptor beta chain appears in the sequencing data of a study of T cell responses to AZD1222 COVID-19 vaccine. Study-wide results and caveats: There were repertoire samples only from the period after the peak T cell response. Reports indicate that nearly half of spike-specific TCRs are directed at unmutated variant regions. The donor group comprised mostly white British people and more females; the analysis possibly underestimated clonal diversity. CD4 TCRs associated with vaccination spanned spike, dominating at 160-218 and 743-854.

The protocol was immunoSEQ multiplex PCR, while the TCRdb copy is restricted to in-frame clones and leaves out a portion. The sample has 130,000 to 150,000 clones, approximately 91% seen once. Worth noting for this clone: What it binds is unknown.

The specimen was peripheral blood, collected 28 days after the second AZD1222 dose. The clonotype comes from an adult who received the AZD1222 COVID-19 vaccine.

This CDR3 reads CASSKGSRAYYEQYF. The CDR3 nucleotides read TGTGCCAGTAGTAAAGGGAGTAGGGCCTACTACGAGCAGTACTTC. This chain connects TRBV19 to TRBJ2-7; tentatively, D is TRBD2 (5 bases). Trimming removed 4 bases from V and 3 bases from J, with 16 bases in between. CDR3 length: 15 amino acids. Germline assignment: CDR1 LNHDA and CDR2 SQIVND (reference sequence). Combining the CDR3 with reference TRBV19 and TRBJ2-7 gives the whole variable domain DGGITQSPKYLFRKEGQNVTLSCEQNLNHDAMYWYRQDPGQGLRLIYYSQIVNDFQKGDIAEGYSVSREKKESFPLTVTSAQKNPTAFYLCASSKGSRAYYEQYFGPGTRLTVT.